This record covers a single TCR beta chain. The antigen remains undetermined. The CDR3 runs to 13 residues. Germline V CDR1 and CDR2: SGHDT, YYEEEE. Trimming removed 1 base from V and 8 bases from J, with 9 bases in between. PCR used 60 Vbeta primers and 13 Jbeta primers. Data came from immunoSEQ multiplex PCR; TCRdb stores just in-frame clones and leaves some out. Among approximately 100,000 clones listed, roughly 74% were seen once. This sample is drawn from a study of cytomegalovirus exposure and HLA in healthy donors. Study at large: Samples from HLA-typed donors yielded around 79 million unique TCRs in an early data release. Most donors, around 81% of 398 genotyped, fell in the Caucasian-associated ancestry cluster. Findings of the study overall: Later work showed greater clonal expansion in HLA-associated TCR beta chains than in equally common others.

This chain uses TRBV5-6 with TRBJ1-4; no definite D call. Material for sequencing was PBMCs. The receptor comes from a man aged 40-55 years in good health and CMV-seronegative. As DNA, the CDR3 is TGTGCCAGCAGCTTGCATGGCAGGGAAAAACTGTTTTTT. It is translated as CASSLHGREKLFF.